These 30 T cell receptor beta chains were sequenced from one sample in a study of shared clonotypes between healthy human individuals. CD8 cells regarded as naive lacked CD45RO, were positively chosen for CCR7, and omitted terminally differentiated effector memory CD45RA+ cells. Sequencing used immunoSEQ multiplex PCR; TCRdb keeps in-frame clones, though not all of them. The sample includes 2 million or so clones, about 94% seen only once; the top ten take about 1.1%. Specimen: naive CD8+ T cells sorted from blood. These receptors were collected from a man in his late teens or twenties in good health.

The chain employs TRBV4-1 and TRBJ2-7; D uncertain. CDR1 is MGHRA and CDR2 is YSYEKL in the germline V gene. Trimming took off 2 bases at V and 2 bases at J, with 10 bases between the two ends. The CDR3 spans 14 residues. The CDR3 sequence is CASSQRDGPYEQYF. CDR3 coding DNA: TGCGCCAGCAGCCAACGAGACGGGCCCTACGAGCAGTACTTC.

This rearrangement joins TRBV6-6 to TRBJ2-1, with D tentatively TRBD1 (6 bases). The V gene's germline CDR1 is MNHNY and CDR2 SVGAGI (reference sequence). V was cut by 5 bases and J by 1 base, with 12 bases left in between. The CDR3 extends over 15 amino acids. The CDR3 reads CASSEGVRSYNEQFF. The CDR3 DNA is TGTGCCAGCAGTGAGGGGGTTCGGTCCTACAATGAGCAGTTCTTC.

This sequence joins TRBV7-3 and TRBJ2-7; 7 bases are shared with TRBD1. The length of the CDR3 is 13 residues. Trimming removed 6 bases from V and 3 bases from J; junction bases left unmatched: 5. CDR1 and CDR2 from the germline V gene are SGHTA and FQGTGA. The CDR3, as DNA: TGTGCCAGCAGTCAGGGGACAGACTACGAGCAGTACTTC. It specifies CASSQGTDYEQYF.

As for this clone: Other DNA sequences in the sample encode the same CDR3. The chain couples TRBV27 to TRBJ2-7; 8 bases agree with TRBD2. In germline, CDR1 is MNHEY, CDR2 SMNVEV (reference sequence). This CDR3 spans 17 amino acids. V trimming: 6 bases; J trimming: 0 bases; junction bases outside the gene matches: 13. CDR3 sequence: CASSPDLGREDSYEQYF. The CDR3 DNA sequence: TGTGCCAGCAGCCCGGATCTAGGGCGGGAGGACTCCTACGAGCAGTACTTC.

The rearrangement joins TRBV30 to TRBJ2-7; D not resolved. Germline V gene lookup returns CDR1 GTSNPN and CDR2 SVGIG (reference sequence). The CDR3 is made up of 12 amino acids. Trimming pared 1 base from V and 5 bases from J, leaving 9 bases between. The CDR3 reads CAWSEGPNEQYF. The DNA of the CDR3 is TGTGCCTGGAGTGAGGGTCCGAACGAGCAGTACTTC.

CDR3 coding DNA: TGCGCCAGCAGCTTTGAACTAGCGGCAAACAATGAGCAGTTCTTC. This sequence encodes CASSFELAANNEQFF. J is TRBJ2-1 and V is TRBV5-1; 8 positions match TRBD2. CDR3 length: 15 residues. Trimming at V came to 2 bases and at J to 5 bases, leaving 6 bases not matched to a gene. The germline gives CDR1 SGHRS, CDR2 YFSETQ.

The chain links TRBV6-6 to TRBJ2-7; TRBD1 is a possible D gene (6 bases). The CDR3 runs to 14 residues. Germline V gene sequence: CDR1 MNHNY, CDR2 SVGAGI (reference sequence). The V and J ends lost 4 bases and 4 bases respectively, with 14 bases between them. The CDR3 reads CASSWTDSLYEQYF. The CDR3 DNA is TGTGCCAGCAGTTGGACAGACTCGTTATACGAGCAGTACTTC.

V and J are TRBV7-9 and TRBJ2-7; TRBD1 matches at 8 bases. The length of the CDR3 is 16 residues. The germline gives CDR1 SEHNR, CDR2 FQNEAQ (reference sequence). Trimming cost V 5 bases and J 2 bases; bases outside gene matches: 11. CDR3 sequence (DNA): TGTGCCAGCAGCCTAGGTGACAGGGGTCTACCCTACGAGCAGTACTTC. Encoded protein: CASSLGDRGLPYEQYF.

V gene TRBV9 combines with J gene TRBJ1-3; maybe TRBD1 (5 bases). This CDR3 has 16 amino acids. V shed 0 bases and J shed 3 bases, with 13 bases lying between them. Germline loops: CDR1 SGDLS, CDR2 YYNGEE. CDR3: CASSVARGPGGNTIYF. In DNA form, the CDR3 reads TGTGCCAGCAGCGTAGCTAGGGGTCCGGGTGGAAACACCATATATTTT.

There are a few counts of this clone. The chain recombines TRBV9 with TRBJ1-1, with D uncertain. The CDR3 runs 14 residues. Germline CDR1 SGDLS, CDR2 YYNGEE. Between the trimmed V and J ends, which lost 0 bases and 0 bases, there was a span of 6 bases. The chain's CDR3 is CASSVDLMNTEAFF. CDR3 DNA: TGTGCCAGCAGCGTAGATCTCATGAACACTGAAGCTTTCTTT. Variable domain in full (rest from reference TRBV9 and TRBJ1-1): DSGVTQTPKHLITATGQRVTLRCSPRSGDLSVYWYQQSLDQGLQFLIQYYNGEERAKGNILERFSAQQFPDLHSELNLSSLELGDSALYFCASSVDLMNTEAFFGQGTRLTVV.

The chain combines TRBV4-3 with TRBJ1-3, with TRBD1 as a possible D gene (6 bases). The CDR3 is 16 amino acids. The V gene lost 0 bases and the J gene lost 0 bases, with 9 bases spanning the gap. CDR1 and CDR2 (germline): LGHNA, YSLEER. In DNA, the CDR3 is TGCGCCAGCAGCCAAGACGGCAGGGGCTCTGGAAACACCATATATTTT. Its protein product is CASSQDGRGSGNTIYF.

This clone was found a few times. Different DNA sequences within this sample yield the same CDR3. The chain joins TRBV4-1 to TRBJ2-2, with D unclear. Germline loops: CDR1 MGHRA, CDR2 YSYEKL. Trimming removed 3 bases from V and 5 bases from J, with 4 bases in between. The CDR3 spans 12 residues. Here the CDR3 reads CASSQATGELFF. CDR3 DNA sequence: TGCGCCAGCAGCCAGGCAACCGGGGAGCTGTTTTTT.

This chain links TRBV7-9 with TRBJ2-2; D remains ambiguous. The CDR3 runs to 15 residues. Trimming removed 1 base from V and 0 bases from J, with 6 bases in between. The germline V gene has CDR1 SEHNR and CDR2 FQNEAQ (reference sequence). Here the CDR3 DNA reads TGTGCCAGCAGCTTAGTAGCAGCGAACACCGGGGAGCTGTTTTTT. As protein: CASSLVAANTGELFF.

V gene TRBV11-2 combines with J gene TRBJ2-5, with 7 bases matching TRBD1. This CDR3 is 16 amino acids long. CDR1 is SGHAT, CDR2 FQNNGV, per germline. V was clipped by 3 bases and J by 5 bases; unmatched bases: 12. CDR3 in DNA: TGTGCCAGCAGCTTCCCCGACAGGGCCCGCGGGGAGACCCAGTACTTC. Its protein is CASSFPDRARGETQYF.

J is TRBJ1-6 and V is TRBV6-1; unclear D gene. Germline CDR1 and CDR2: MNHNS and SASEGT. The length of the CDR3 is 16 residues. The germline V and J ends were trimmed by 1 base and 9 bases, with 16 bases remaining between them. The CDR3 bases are TGTGCCAGCAGTGAAGAGTGGACGCACAGAGGTTCACCCCTCCACTTT. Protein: CASSEEWTHRGSPLHF.

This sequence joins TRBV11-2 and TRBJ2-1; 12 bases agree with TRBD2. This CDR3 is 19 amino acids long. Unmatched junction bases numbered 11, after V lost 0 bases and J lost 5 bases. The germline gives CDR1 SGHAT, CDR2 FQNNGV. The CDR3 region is CASSLDYLAGGRGDNEQFF. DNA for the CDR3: TGTGCCAGCAGCTTAGATTATCTAGCGGGGGGGCGAGGTGACAATGAGCAGTTCTTC.

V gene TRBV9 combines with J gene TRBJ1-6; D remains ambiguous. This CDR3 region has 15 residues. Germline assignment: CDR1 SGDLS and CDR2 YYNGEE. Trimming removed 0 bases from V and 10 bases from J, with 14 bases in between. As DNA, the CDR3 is TGTGCCAGCAGCGTAGAGCCGGGCCTAGGCTCACCCCTCCACTTT. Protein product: CASSVEPGLGSPLHF.

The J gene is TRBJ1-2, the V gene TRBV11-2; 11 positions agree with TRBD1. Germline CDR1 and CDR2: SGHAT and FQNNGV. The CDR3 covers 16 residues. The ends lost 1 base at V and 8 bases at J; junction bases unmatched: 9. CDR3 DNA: TGTGCCAGCAGCTTAGGAGGCGGACAGGGGGCACAGGGCTACACCTTC. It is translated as CASSLGGGQGAQGYTF.

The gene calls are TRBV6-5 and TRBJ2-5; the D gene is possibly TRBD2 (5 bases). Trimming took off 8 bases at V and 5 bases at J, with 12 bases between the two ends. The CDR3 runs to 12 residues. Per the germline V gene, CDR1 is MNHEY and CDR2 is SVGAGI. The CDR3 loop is CASRGPWETQYF. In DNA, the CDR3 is TGTGCCAGCCGAGGGCCATGGGAGACCCAGTACTTC.

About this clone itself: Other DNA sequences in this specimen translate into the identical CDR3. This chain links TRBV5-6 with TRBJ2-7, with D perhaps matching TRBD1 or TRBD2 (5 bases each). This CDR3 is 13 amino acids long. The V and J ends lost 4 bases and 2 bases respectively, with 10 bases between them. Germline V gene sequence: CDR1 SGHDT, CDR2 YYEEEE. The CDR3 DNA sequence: TGTGCCAGCAGCCCCGGGACCGCCTACGAGCAGTACTTC. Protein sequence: CASSPGTAYEQYF.

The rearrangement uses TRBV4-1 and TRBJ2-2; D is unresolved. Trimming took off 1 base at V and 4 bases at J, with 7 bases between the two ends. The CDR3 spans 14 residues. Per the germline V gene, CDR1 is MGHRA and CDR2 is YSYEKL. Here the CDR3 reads CASSQVQFTGELFF. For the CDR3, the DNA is TGCGCCAGCAGCCAAGTACAGTTCACCGGGGAGCTGTTTTTT.

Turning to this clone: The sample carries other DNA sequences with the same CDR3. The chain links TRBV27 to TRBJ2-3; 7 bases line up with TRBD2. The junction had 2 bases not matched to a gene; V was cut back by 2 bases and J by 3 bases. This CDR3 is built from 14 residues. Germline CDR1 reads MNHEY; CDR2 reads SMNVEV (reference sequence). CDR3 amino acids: CASSLGTTTDTQYF. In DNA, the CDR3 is TGTGCCAGCAGTTTAGGGACTACAACAGATACGCAGTATTTT.

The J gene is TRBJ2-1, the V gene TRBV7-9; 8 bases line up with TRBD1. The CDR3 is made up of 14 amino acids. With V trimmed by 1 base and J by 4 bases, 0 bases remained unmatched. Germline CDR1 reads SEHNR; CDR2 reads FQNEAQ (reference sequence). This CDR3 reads CASSLGDRYNEQFF. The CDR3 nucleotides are TGTGCCAGCAGCTTAGGGGACAGGTACAATGAGCAGTTCTTC.

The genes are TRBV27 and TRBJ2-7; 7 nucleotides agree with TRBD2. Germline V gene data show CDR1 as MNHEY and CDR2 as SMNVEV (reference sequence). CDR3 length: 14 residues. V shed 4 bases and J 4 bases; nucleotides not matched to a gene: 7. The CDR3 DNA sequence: TGTGCCAGCAGTTATGGCGCTAGCGGATACGAGCAGTACTTC. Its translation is CASSYGASGYEQYF.

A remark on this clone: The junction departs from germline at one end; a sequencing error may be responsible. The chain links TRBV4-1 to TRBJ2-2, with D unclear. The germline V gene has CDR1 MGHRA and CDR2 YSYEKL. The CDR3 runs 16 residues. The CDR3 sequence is CASSQVEAANTGELFF. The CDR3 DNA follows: TGCGCCAGCAGCCAAGTTGAGGCGGCGAATACCGGGGAGCTGTTTTTT.

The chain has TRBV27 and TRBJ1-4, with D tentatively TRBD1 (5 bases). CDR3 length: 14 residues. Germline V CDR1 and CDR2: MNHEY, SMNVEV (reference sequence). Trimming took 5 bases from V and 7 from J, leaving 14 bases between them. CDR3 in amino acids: CASSEEGMGEKLFF. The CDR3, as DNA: TGTGCCAGCAGTGAGGAGGGGATGGGTGAAAAACTGTTTTTT.

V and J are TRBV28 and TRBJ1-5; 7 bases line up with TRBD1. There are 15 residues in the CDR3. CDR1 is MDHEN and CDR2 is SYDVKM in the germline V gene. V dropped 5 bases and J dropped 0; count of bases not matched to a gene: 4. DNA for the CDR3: TGTGCCAGCAGTACAGGACAGGATAGCAATCAGCCCCAGCATTTT. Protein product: CASSTGQDSNQPQHF.

CDR3: CASSIRDSPYEQYF. The CDR3 DNA reads as TGTGCCAGTAGTATCCGGGACAGTCCCTACGAGCAGTACTTC. The chain uses TRBV19 and TRBJ2-7; 7 nucleotides align to TRBD1. CDR3 length: 14 amino acids. V was clipped by 3 bases and J by 2 bases; unmatched bases: 4. Per germline, CDR1 LNHDA and CDR2 SQIVND (reference sequence).

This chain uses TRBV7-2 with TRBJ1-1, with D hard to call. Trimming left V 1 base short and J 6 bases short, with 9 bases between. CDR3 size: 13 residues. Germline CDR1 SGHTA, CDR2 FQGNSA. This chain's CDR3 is CASSLVGGAEAFF. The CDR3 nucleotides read TGTGCCAGCAGCTTAGTCGGTGGGGCTGAAGCTTTCTTT. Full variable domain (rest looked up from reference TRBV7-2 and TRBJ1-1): GAGVSQSPSNKVTEKGKDVELRCDPISGHTALYWYRQSLGQGLEFLIYFQGNSAPDKSGLPSDRFSAERTGGSVSTLTIQRTQQEDSAVYLCASSLVGGAEAFFGQGTRLTVV.

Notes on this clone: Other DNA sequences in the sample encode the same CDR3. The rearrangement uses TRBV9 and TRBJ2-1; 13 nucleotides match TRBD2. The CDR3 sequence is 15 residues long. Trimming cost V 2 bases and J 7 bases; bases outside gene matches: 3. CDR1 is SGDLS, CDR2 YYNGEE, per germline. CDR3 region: CASSVGLAGANEQFF. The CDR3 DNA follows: TGTGCCAGCAGCGTCGGACTAGCGGGAGCTAATGAGCAGTTCTTC. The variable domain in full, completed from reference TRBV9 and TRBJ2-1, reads DSGVTQTPKHLITATGQRVTLRCSPRSGDLSVYWYQQSLDQGLQFLIQYYNGEERAKGNILERFSAQQFPDLHSELNLSSLELGDSALYFCASSVGLAGANEQFFGPGTRLTVL.